A selection of T cell receptor beta chains follows, all from one sample in a study of cytomegalovirus exposure and HLA in healthy donors. Only in-frame clones appear in the TCRdb table, and some are missing; sequencing was by immunoSEQ multiplex PCR. In the table there are 130,000 to 150,000 clones, around four fifths of which are singletons. Sequenced sample: PBMCs. These receptors were collected from a boy between 2 and 10 years old in good health and CMV-seronegative. The CDR3 runs from the conserved cysteine through the conserved F or W. The D gene is left open where the match is weak. Rows may omit the clone size; those that give it use once, few, many or a size class.

J | V | size | D | DNA | CDR3
TRBJ2-3 | TRBV5-4 | NA | NA | TGTGCCAGCAGCTTTAGGGGGGGGGCAGATACGCAGTATTTT | CASSFRGGADTQYF
TRBJ1-2 | TRBV21-1 | NA | NA | TGTGCCAGCAGCAAGGAGCACGGTTCCGGTGGCTACACCTTC | CASSKEHGSGGYTF
TRBJ2-2 | TRBV12-5 | NA | TRBD1 | TGTGCTAGTGGTTTGACGGGACAGGGTATCTACGCCGGGGAGCTGTTTTTT | CASGLTGQGIYAGELFF
TRBJ2-7 | TRBV11-2 | NA | NA | TGTGCCAGCAGCTTATGGCACTCCGCGGGGTTCAACGAGCAGTACTTC | CASSLWHSAGFNEQYF
TRBJ2-2 | TRBV4-3 | NA | NA | TGCGCCAGCAGCCAAGAATTGTCGGGGGCCGGGGAGCTGTTTTTT | CASSQELSGAGELFF
TRBJ2-5 | TRBV27 | NA | NA | TGTGCCAGCTCCCTAGGGGCGGGGAACGGGCAGTACTTC | CASSLGAGNGQYF
TRBJ2-7 | TRBV10-3 | NA | NA | TGTGCCATCAGTGAAGCATCGAGCTCCTACGAGCAGTACTTC | CAISEASSSYEQYF
TRBJ2-3 | TRBV6-5 | NA | NA | TGTGCCAGCAGTTCGGCGGTTAGCACAGATACGCAGTATTTT | CASSSAVSTDTQYF
TRBJ2-7 | TRBV15 | NA | TRBD1 | TGTGCCACCAGCAGGGGGCATGGACAGGGGGCCGAGCAGTACTTC | CATSRGHGQGAEQYF
TRBJ2-2 | TRBV23-1 | NA | NA | TGCGCCAGCATTGGTTCTGGCATTTTCACCGGGGAGCTGTTTTTT | CASIGSGIFTGELFF
TRBJ2-3 | TRBV4-1 | NA | TRBD1 | TGCGCCAGCAGCCAAGAGCAGGGGGGCACAGATACGCAGTATTTT | CASSQEQGGTDTQYF
TRBJ2-7 | TRBV9 | NA | NA | TGTGCCAGCTCTGGTACGGGGTCTGTCGAGCAGTACTTC | CASSGTGSVEQYF
TRBJ1-1 | TRBV6-7 | NA | TRBD1 | TGTGCCAGCAGTTACTACAACCCAGGGGGGGCTTTCTTT | CASSYYNPGGAFF
TRBJ2-5 | TRBV6-1 | once | NA | TGTGCCAGCAGCGGACCTCCGGGGGTACTGGAGACCCAGTACTTC | CASSGPPGVLETQYF
TRBJ2-7 | TRBV7-6 | NA | TRBD1 | TGTGCCAGCAGCATTGGGACAGGGGACAGCTCCTACGAGCAGTACTTC | CASSIGTGDSSYEQYF
TRBJ1-5 | TRBV13 | once | NA | TGTGCCAGCAGCTTACGAGGTAACAGCAATCAGCCCCAGCATTTT | CASSLRGNSNQPQHF